What follows are 15 T cell receptor beta chains derived from one specimen sequenced in a study of tumor-infiltrating lymphocytes in primary liver carcinoma. Starting material of about 450 ng total RNA yielded TCR beta cDNA via a constant-region primer. Investigators got TCR beta libraries out of three nested multiplex PCR rounds, done with slightly modified ARM-PCR. The study ran its first two PCR rounds for roughly 10 cycles each, using TRBV1-TRBV30 forward primers and a C-beta reverse primer. TCRdb re-derived calls from the multiplex PCR reads in MiXCR, one entry per CDR3 protein. The profile shows fewer than 50,000 distinct CDR3 sequences, roughly 80% of them singletons. Co-extracted RNA and DNA came from about 19-30 mg of unsorted bulk tissue. Sequencing was done on a sample of tumor-adjacent normal liver tissue. These TCRs come from a woman in her 30s with primary liver carcinoma and hepatitis B virus infection.

This clonotype came up many times. This chain uses TRBV12-3 or TRBV12-4 with TRBJ2-7; no clear D. V dropped 3 bases and J dropped 0 bases, with 9 bases sitting between them. This CDR3 has 14 amino acids. The CDR3 DNA sequence: TGTGCCAGCAGTTTCTCGCCCTACTCCTACGAGCAGTACTTC. Amino acids: CASSFSPYSYEQYF.

A remark on this clonotype: Compared with germline, one end of the junction differs, possibly owing to a read error. V gene TRBV4-3 combines with J gene TRBJ2-1; no reliable D call. The germline V gene has CDR1 LGHNA and CDR2 YSLEER. This CDR3 is built from 14 residues. The CDR3 DNA sequence: TGCACCAGCAGCCAAGATGTAGATTACAATGAGCAATTCTTC. Amino acids: CTSSQDVDYNEQFF.

As concerns this clonotype: One end of the junction varies from germline; a read error may be responsible. This chain links TRBV6-2 or TRBV6-3 with TRBJ2-1; D unclear. The CDR3 totals 11 residues. Germline-derived CDR1 and CDR2 are MNHEY and SVGEGT. The CDR3 coding sequence is TGTGCCATCAGTCTTTACAATGAGCAGTTCTTC. Amino acid sequence: CAISLYNEQFF.

This clonotype was picked up many times. A much larger clonotype is one base distant, so this may be a read error. CDR3 coding DNA: TGTACCAGCAGTTTTGGGGGAGGTGAGCAGTTCTTC. Translated, it gives CTSSFGGGEQFF. V usage is TRBV12-3 or TRBV12-4 and J usage is TRBJ2-1; weak D call: TRBD2 (6 bases). This CDR3 contains 12 residues.

Comment on this clonotype: An end of the junction differs from the germline gene, which may be a read error. The chain links TRBV11-2 to TRBJ2-3; the D gene could be TRBD1 or TRBD2 (6 bases each). This CDR3 contains 16 residues. CDR1 and CDR2 (germline): SGHAT, FQNNGV. This chain's CDR3 is CASSLRGALRRRYAVF. In DNA, the CDR3 is TGTGCCAGCAGCTTAAGGGGGGCCCTTAGGCGCAGATACGCAGTATTT. Complete variable domain (other parts from reference TRBV11-2 and TRBJ2-3): EAGVAQSPRYKIIEKRQSVAFWCNPISGHATLYWYQQILGQGPKLLIQFQNNGVVDDSQLPKDRFSAERLKGVDSTLKIQPAKLEDSAVYLCASSLRGALRRRYAVFGPGTRLTVL.

Concerning this clonotype: Because it lacks the conserved phenylalanine or tryptophan at the end, this CDR3 is likely a read error. The chain is built from TRBV11-1 and TRBJ1-1; TRBD1 is a possible D gene (5 bases). V lost 5 bases and J 6 bases, leaving 16 bases between the germline ends. Per germline, CDR1 SGHAT and CDR2 FQDESV (reference sequence). CDR3 length equals 14 residues. The CDR3 spells CASSLEQGYAEAFL. As DNA, the CDR3 is TGTGCCAGCAGCCTCGAGCAGGGCTACGCTGAAGCTTTCCTT.

This clonotype showed up many times. The V and J genes are TRBV12-3 or TRBV12-4 and TRBJ2-2; D gene unclear. Deletions cut 6 bases from V and 4 bases from J, with 15 bases between. The CDR3 is 15 residues long. In DNA form, the CDR3 reads TGTGCCAGCAGCCCAAAGTTAGGACGCACCGGGGAGCTGTTTTTT. Translating gives CASSPKLGRTGELFF.

V gene TRBV6-6 combines with J gene TRBJ1-2; D unclear. Germline CDR1 and CDR2: MNHNY and SVGAGI (reference sequence). The CDR3 length is 13 residues. Trimming left V 7 bases short and J 2 bases short, with 11 bases between. The CDR3 DNA reads as TGTGCCAGCAATCGCACAACGAACTATGGCTACACCTTC. Amino acids: CASNRTTNYGYTF.

In the case of this clonotype: The conserved final phenylalanine or tryptophan is absent from the CDR3, which likely points to a read error. The V and J genes are TRBV29-1 and TRBJ1-1, with D maybe TRBD1 (5 bases). The V gene's germline CDR1 is SQVTM and CDR2 ANQGSEA. The CDR3 covers 13 residues. CDR3: CSVCRQLNTEAFC. The CDR3 DNA sequence: TGCAGCGTTTGTCGACAGTTGAACACAGAAGCTTTCTGT.

Regarding this clonotype: Sequence at one end of the junction differs from germline and may be a read error. This chain connects TRBV6-2 or TRBV6-3 to TRBJ2-6, with TRBD2 matching over 12 bases. Germline lookup yields CDR1 MNHEY and CDR2 SVGEGT. The CDR3 runs to 16 residues. CDR3 in DNA: TGTGTCACCGGACTAGCGGGATTTACTGGGGCCAACGTCCTGGCTTTC. It specifies CVTGLAGFTGANVLAF.

This clonotype was seen only once. The junction differs from germline at one of its ends, possibly a read error. The V call is TRBV12-3 or TRBV12-4, the J call TRBJ2-3; D is uncertain. This CDR3 contains 14 residues. The CDR3 DNA reads TGTGCCAGCAGTTTTAAGTCCTCCACAGATACGGAGTATTTT. Amino acids: CASSFKSSTDTEYF.

With regard to this clonotype: With a much larger clone just one base away, this may be a read error. The chain couples TRBV7-9 to TRBJ1-1; D perhaps matches TRBD1 (5 bases). The V end was cut by 4 bases, the J end by 0 bases, with 9 bases between. Germline V gene sequence: CDR1 SEHNR, CDR2 FQNEAQ (reference sequence). The length of the CDR3 is 14 residues. The CDR3 here is CASSSDMVNTEAFF. The CDR3 nucleotides read TGTGCCAGCAGCTCGGACATGGTGAACACTGAAGCTTTCTTT.

Remarks on this clonotype: The junction differs from germline at one of its ends, possibly a read error. V is TRBV11-2 and J is TRBJ2-5; D possibly matches TRBD1 or TRBD2 (5 bases each). The CDR3 is made up of 16 amino acids. The germline V gene encodes CDR1 SGHAT and CDR2 FQNNGV. CDR3 DNA sequence: TGTGCGAGCAGCACAGGAACAGAGGGCGCGAAAGAGACCCAGTACTTC. Translating gives CASSTGTEGAKETQYF.

CDR3 loop: CAGSFEGFTVEQYF. Here the CDR3 DNA reads TGTGCCGGAAGTTTCGAGGGCTTTACTGTGGAGCAGTACTTC. The rearrangement uses TRBV12-3 or TRBV12-4 and TRBJ2-7; tentatively, D is TRBD2 (5 bases). The CDR3 contains 14 residues. Trimming took off 11 bases at V and 7 bases at J, with 24 bases between the two ends.

Here the CDR3 DNA reads TGCAGCATTATCCATCGGCGGGAGGGTAGGCCAGTAAACGAGCAGTACTTC. Encoded protein: CSIIHRREGRPVNEQYF. The chain has TRBV29-1 and TRBJ2-7; 9 nucleotides agree with TRBD2. The CDR3 length is 17 residues. V was pared by 8 bases and J by 5 bases, with 22 bases of the junction left unmatched. The germline V gene encodes CDR1 SQVTM and CDR2 ANQGSEA.